A selection of T cell receptor beta chains follows, all from one sample in a study of T-cell reconstitution after alpha-beta-depleted transplantation in children. TCRdb re-called the PCR reads through MiXCR, storing one row per CDR3 protein. The sample includes roughly 500,000 distinct CDR3 sequences, roughly 33% of them seen just once. Sequenced material: PBMCs from the stem cell graft donor, taken from the stem cell graft. Receptors were obtained from a human donor who donated a stem cell graft to a child with aplastic anemia. Both conserved end residues are trimmed from each CDR3.

v_gene,j_gene,len,CDR3aa
TRBV6-2/TRBV6-3,TRBJ1-1,13,ASTQAGGRNTEAF
TRBV9,TRBJ2-3,15,ASSPRGGAYSTDTQY
TRBV10-3,TRBJ2-3,12,AISDAGGSDTQY
TRBV7-9,TRBJ2-1,9,ASSPVGYLF
TRBV18,TRBJ1-2,15,ASSPNFGQNAYYGYT
TRBV7-2,TRBJ1-5,15,ASSLVIGGGSNQPQH
TRBV20-1,TRBJ2-1,13,SAHGGASSYNEQF
TRBV6-2/TRBV6-3,TRBJ1-5,11,ASRWGRNQPQH
TRBV9,TRBJ2-7,12,ASSVSGVVDEQY
TRBV6-2/TRBV6-3,TRBJ1-6,13,ASRKSSGSNSPLH
TRBV29-1,TRBJ2-1,11,SVGSPLGDEQF
TRBV20-1,TRBJ1-1,13,SARDFRGPNTEAF
TRBV7-2,TRBJ2-3,15,ASSPKGDRVRTDTQY
TRBV19,TRBJ2-4,16,ASRPGLALKGAKNIQY
TRBV18,TRBJ1-4,11,ASSTRKEEKLF
TRBV29-1,TRBJ2-2,12,SVEAEGNTGELF
TRBV20-1,TRBJ2-1,12,SARPLAAYNEQF
TRBV5-1,TRBJ2-3,13,ASSPDSPQVDTQY
TRBV12-3/TRBV12-4,TRBJ1-2,12,ASSFLAGAGGYT
TRBV19,TRBJ1-5,13,ASTGDLNRNQPQH
TRBV3-1,TRBJ2-1,13,ASSLGLALGNEQF
TRBV10-2,TRBJ1-5,13,ASSVSPVTVQPQH
TRBV5-1,TRBJ2-1,12,ASSEQGSGDEQF
TRBV28,TRBJ2-3,16,ASDGLAGGQLSTDTQY
TRBV18,TRBJ2-5,12,ASSPPSQGETQY
TRBV5-1,TRBJ2-3,16,ASSVDGLAGGPLDTQY
TRBV20-1,TRBJ1-1,10,SAENRGPEAF
TRBV5-6,TRBJ2-2,14,ASSLGQGANTGELF
TRBV28,TRBJ1-5,10,ASTLPHQPQH
TRBV5-1,TRBJ1-3,14,ASSLVAAGLGNTIY
TRBV7-9,TRBJ1-1,14,ASSFPLREGSTEAF
TRBV20-1,TRBJ2-2,14,SASETSGRFTGELF
TRBV3-1,TRBJ2-7,13,ASSQFVGEDYEQY
TRBV27,TRBJ2-2,13,ASSSFDQNTGELF
TRBV20-1,TRBJ2-5,10,SAFDRDGTQY
TRBV5-1,TRBJ2-3,13,ASSTRTSGTDTQY
TRBV20-1,TRBJ1-4,15,SARDPSRTGLNEKLF
TRBV28,TRBJ2-1,14,ASSPSAGVAYNEQF
TRBV2,TRBJ2-5,15,ASSEVGFGAGQETQY
TRBV9,TRBJ2-1,11,ASSVGEYNEQF
TRBV20-1,TRBJ2-5,12,SASSPGQGETQY
TRBV4-1,TRBJ1-5,13,ASSQDLSVNQPQH
TRBV28,TRBJ2-3,12,ASSLSGGRDTQY
TRBV20-1,TRBJ1-1,9,SATQEIEAF
TRBV24-1,TRBJ1-2,14,ATSDPAGQGAGGYT
TRBV20-1,TRBJ1-6,13,SASDRDRANSPLH
TRBV20-1,TRBJ2-7,12,SARELGSSYEQY
TRBV4-3,TRBJ2-5,14,ASSPSPMPTQETQY
TRBV6-1,TRBJ2-7,13,ASSKDRGGGDEQY
TRBV7-2,TRBJ2-3,13,ASSLAPGTSGKKY
TRBV29-1,TRBJ1-1,14,SVDPQATALGTEAF
TRBV7-2,TRBJ1-1,11,ASSPQRGTEAF
TRBV29-1,TRBJ2-5,12,SVERAGQRETQY
TRBV6-5,TRBJ2-5,14,ASSYTRGGIGETQY
TRBV14,TRBJ2-1,11,ASSLLGGYEQF
TRBV27,TRBJ1-2,10,ASSPGQGGYT